This T cell receptor beta chain was sequenced for a study of tumor-infiltrating lymphocytes in primary liver carcinoma (dated by TCRdb to 2016 to 2017). With respect to the entire study: Between November 2015 and March 2016, a few patients in China with histopathologically diagnosed primary liver carcinoma had their tumors surgically resected. The five patients, three men and two women aged 30 to 69 years, had hepatocellular carcinoma (four) or combined HCC and intrahepatic cholangiocarcinoma (one). The tumors of the five patients were staged as T1-T3 N0M0, with maximum diameters ranging from roughly 4 to 10 cm. Each sample produced about 3.5 to 7.13 million productive TCRbeta reads, and read depth showed no significant difference between tissue types. The study combined TCRbeta repertoire sequencing, expression microarrays and whole-exome sequencing across five regions of each liver tumor, with adjacent normal tissue and blood. A total of roughly 35 specimens from 5 patients went through TCRbeta repertoire sequencing, namely 25 tumor regions, 5 adjacent noncancerous liver tissues and 5 peripheral blood samples. Repertoires from technical replicates were highly reproducible, with mean shared-clone rates approximately 0.92 and correlation coefficients above 0.95. The paper as a whole reports these results and caveats: A significantly larger repertoire fraction was made up by the top 250 clones in tumors than in blood (p = 0.039). Only the TCR beta chain was sequenced, which likely underestimates true repertoire diversity because unpaired alpha chains were not captured. Only five or six patients were included in the study, and the authors note that the findings should be validated in a larger study. Pairs of tumor regions showed greater repertoire overlap (mean about 35%) than tumor-adjacent pairs (about 17%) or tumor-blood pairs (roughly 15%), which is consistent with antigen-driven expansion. Because the samples were bulk and unsorted, CD4+ and CD8+ T cell repertoires could not be compared.

Details on this clonotype: There is no known antigen for this receptor. The junction shows a germline mismatch at one end, possibly a read error.

Using a constant-region primer and ProtoScript II reverse transcriptase, TCRbeta-specific cDNA was reverse-transcribed from 400 to 550 ng total RNA. TCRbeta libraries were built with three nested multiplex PCR rounds, a slightly modified ARM-PCR procedure. Sample barcodes and Illumina adapters were attached in a final 25-cycle PCR using Deep VentR polymerase. Before sequencing, amplicons between 200 and 500 bp were purified from gel using a QIAquick gel extraction kit. An Illumina HiSeq 2500 was used to sequence the TCRbeta amplicons, generating 250-bp paired-end reads. In the authors' own workflow: To recover full CDR3 sequences, reads were quality-trimmed using Trimmomatic v0.33 and paired reads were then merged using FLASH v1.2.11. V, D and J germline segments were assigned to the rearranged TCRbeta sequences by MiGEC v1.2.1b. VDJtools v1.0.0 computed clonotype statistics and Shannon-Wiener diversity indices. Except for diversity analysis, only the 250 most abundant clonotypes of each sample were used in subsequent analyses to reduce sampling bias. TCRdb ran its own pipeline on the public reads, namely fastp trimming at Q25 and MiXCR clone calling, and kept in-frame beta chains. Every CDR3 protein is listed once, alongside the most common genes and DNA of its rows. For this entry, the V and J calls and clone size follow TCRdb and not the study's own pipeline. The sample has around 330,000 distinct CDR3 sequences on record, more than 55% of them singletons. In total, the top ten clones hold roughly 9% of the sample.

Blood RNA was extracted from unsorted whole blood with TRIzol reagent; germline DNA came from the DNeasy Blood & Tissue kit. At the time of sampling, the patients were treatment-naive and had chronic HBV infection. Before surgery, roughly 4.2 milliliters of peripheral blood were drawn into K2EDTA tubes. This receptor was identified in a man aged 40-49 years with primary liver carcinoma and hepatitis B virus infection. The sample was peripheral blood.

CDR3 reads: CASRLGGLEQFF. The DNA sequence is as follows: TGTGCCAGCAGATTAGGTGGCCTTGAGCAGTTCTTC. This sequence uses TRBV11-2 and TRBJ2-1; no D gene can be assigned with confidence. CDR1 SGHAT and CDR2 FQNNGV were looked up in the germline V gene. From cysteine to phenylalanine, the CDR3 is 12 amino acids long. This entry keeps only the CDR3 DNA: 36 bases, framed from base 1. The entire variable domain, with the stretches around the CDR3 drawn from the reference TRBV11-2 and TRBJ2-1 proteins, is EAGVAQSPRYKIIEKRQSVAFWCNPISGHATLYWYQQILGQGPKLLIQFQNNGVVDDSQLPKDRFSAERLKGVDSTLKIQPAKLEDSAVYLCASRLGGLEQFFGPGTRLTVL.